The 28 T cell receptor beta chains in this list originate from one sample, sequenced in a study of control samples from healthy donors and cancer patients. Produced via immunoSEQ multiplex PCR; TCRdb's table is partial and in-frame only. The profile shows over 100,000 clones, more than 90% of them singletons. Source material: blood. The receptor source for this set is a man aged 18 to 29 in good health.

The gene calls are TRBV19 and TRBJ2-1, with D perhaps TRBD2 (7 bases). The CDR3 has 16 amino acids. Germline CDR1 LNHDA, CDR2 SQIVND (reference sequence). V was trimmed by 6 bases and J by 2 bases, leaving 17 bases between them. This CDR3 is CASSNRGALAYNEQFF. The CDR3 DNA is TGTGCCAGTAGCAATCGGGGGGCCTTAGCCTACAATGAGCAGTTCTTC.

V gene TRBV27 combines with J gene TRBJ1-2; tentative D call: TRBD1 (6 bases). With 5 bases removed from V and 3 bases from J, the gap between germline ends came to 22 bases. The length of the CDR3 is 17 residues. Germline V CDR1 and CDR2: MNHEY, SMNVEV (reference sequence). The CDR3 loop is CASSPSRGDNGDYGYTF. CDR3 nucleotide sequence: TGTGCCAGCAGTCCTTCCAGGGGAGACAATGGGGACTATGGCTACACCTTC.

DNA of the CDR3: TGTGCCAGCAGCCGCGGGACTAGCGGGGGGGCGTACAATGAGCAGTTCTTC. Translated: CASSRGTSGGAYNEQFF. The chain combines TRBV11-2 with TRBJ2-1, with TRBD2 matching 16 bases. Trimming at V came to 5 bases and at J to 4 bases, leaving 5 bases not matched to a gene. The CDR3 length is 17 residues. Germline-derived CDR1 and CDR2 are SGHAT and FQNNGV.

The chain has TRBV6-5 and TRBJ1-5; D may be TRBD1 (6 bases). V lost 0 bases, J lost 1 base, and 7 bases lay in between. Germline V gives CDR1 MNHEY, CDR2 SVGAGI. There are 15 residues in the CDR3. The DNA for the CDR3 is TGTGCCAGCAGTTACTCCACAGGGAGCAATCAGCCCCAGCATTTT. It translates to CASSYSTGSNQPQHF.

This clone was counted a single time. V usage is TRBV5-1 and J usage is TRBJ2-7, with 8 nucleotides matching TRBD2. V was clipped by 1 base and J by 3 bases; unmatched bases: 15. The CDR3 length is 18 residues. Per the germline V gene, CDR1 is SGHRS and CDR2 is YFSETQ. This chain's CDR3 is CASSLFGGSRGADYEQYF. The CDR3 DNA reads as TGCGCCAGCAGCTTGTTCGGCGGGTCGCGGGGGGCGGACTACGAGCAGTACTTC.

This sequence joins TRBV25-1 and TRBJ2-7, with TRBD1 as a possible D gene (6 bases). The CDR3 runs to 11 residues. Germline V lookup: CDR1 MGHDK, CDR2 SYGVNS. V was shortened by 6 bases and J by 5 bases, with 8 bases between the two germline ends. CDR3 in amino acids: CASRAGDEQYF. DNA of the CDR3: TGTGCCAGCAGGGCAGGGGACGAGCAGTACTTC.

The chain joins TRBV5-1 to TRBJ2-5; D is perhaps TRBD2 (5 bases). The germline V and J ends were trimmed by 1 base and 4 bases, with 11 bases remaining between them. Germline V gene data show CDR1 as SGHRS and CDR2 as YFSETQ. This CDR3 comprises 14 residues. CDR3 DNA: TGCGCCAGCAGCTTGTTCGGGGTTAGAGAGACCCAGTACTTC. It specifies CASSLFGVRETQYF.

The V call is TRBV7-9, the J call TRBJ1-1; no firm D call. V lost 1 base and J 5 bases, leaving 8 bases between the germline ends. The germline V gene encodes CDR1 SEHNR and CDR2 FQNEAQ (reference sequence). The CDR3 contains 13 residues. Here the CDR3 reads CASSLVPGTEAFF. In DNA, the CDR3 is TGTGCCAGCAGCTTAGTGCCGGGAACTGAAGCTTTCTTT.

V gene TRBV6-5 combines with J gene TRBJ1-3, with D perhaps TRBD1 (6 bases). Looked up from germline, CDR1 is MNHEY and CDR2 is SVGAGI. V was pared by 6 bases and J by 0 bases, with 12 bases between. This CDR3 has 15 amino acids. The DNA of the CDR3 is TGTGCCAGCAGGCCAGGGGCGAGCTCTGGAAACACCATATATTTT. Residues: CASRPGASSGNTIYF.

The chain links TRBV4-2 to TRBJ1-2; D unclear. The V and J ends lost 5 bases and 5 bases respectively, with 12 bases between them. This CDR3 has 13 amino acids. The germline gives CDR1 LGHNA, CDR2 YNFKEQ. In DNA form, the CDR3 reads TGTGCCAGCAGCGACGGGGTTGGGTATGGCTACACCTTC. It codes for CASSDGVGYGYTF.

The chain has TRBV12-3 or TRBV12-4 and TRBJ2-1; D is uncertain. V dropped 1 base and J dropped 12 bases, with 7 bases sitting between them. This CDR3 region has 11 residues. CDR3 residues: CASSLGLGQFF. In DNA form, the CDR3 reads TGTGCCAGCAGTTTAGGATTGGGGCAGTTCTTC.

The V and J genes are TRBV11-2 and TRBJ1-5; a weak D match, TRBD1 (5 bases). Germline values: CDR1 SGHAT, CDR2 FQNNGV. CDR3 size: 15 residues. Trimming shortened V by 1 base and J by 0 bases, and 7 bases separated the two germline ends. The DNA for the CDR3 is TGTGCCAGCAGCTTAGGGGGCGGTAGCAATCAGCCCCAGCATTTT. Translation: CASSLGGGSNQPQHF. Full variable domain (missing parts from reference TRBV11-2 and TRBJ1-5): EAGVAQSPRYKIIEKRQSVAFWCNPISGHATLYWYQQILGQGPKLLIQFQNNGVVDDSQLPKDRFSAERLKGVDSTLKIQPAKLEDSAVYLCASSLGGGSNQPQHFGDGTRLSIL.

The chain recombines TRBV5-4 with TRBJ1-4, with D hard to call. The V gene lost 4 bases and the J gene lost 0 bases, with 10 bases spanning the gap. The CDR3 length is 15 residues. Per the germline V gene, CDR1 is SGHNT and CDR2 is YYREEE (reference sequence). The CDR3 DNA follows: TGTGCCAGCAGCACGGACGGGGCAACTAATGAAAAACTGTTTTTT. It codes for CASSTDGATNEKLFF.

On this clone: This CDR3 is also generated by other DNA sequences in the sample. The DNA of the CDR3 is TGCGCCAGCAGCTTAGACAGTTACAATGAGCAGTTCTTC. It encodes CASSLDSYNEQFF. The V gene is TRBV5-1, the J gene TRBJ2-1; a weak D match, TRBD1 (5 bases). Germline CDR1 is SGHRS and CDR2 is YFSETQ. Trimming left V 2 bases short and J 4 bases short, with 7 bases between. CDR3 size: 13 residues. Variable domain in full (rest from reference TRBV5-1 and TRBJ2-1): KAGVTQTPRYLIKTRGQQVTLSCSPISGHRSVSWYQQTPGQGLQFLFEYFSETQRNKGNFPGRFSGRQFSNSRSEMNVSTLELGDSALYLCASSLDSYNEQFFGPGTRLTVL.

This chain connects TRBV20-1 to TRBJ2-5; D unclear. The ends were cut back, 6 bases at V and 2 bases at J, with 4 bases in the middle. Germline CDR1 DFQATT, CDR2 SNEGSKA (reference sequence). CDR3 length: 10 residues. Here the CDR3 reads CSAGQETQYF. In DNA, the CDR3 is TGCAGTGCCGGGCAAGAGACCCAGTACTTC.

This chain joins TRBV6-4 and TRBJ1-5; 7 bases fit TRBD1. The CDR3 has 15 residues. Germline assignment: CDR1 MRHNA and CDR2 SNTAGT. V lost 5 bases to trimming and J lost 0 bases; unmatched junction nucleotides: 4. CDR3 bases: TGTGCCAGCAGTCCCAGGGGGGATAGCAATCAGCCCCAGCATTTT. This gives the protein CASSPRGDSNQPQHF.

This clone was seen once. The rearrangement joins TRBV9 to TRBJ2-1; D is undetermined. V lost 0 bases, J lost 3 bases, and 4 bases lay in between. In germline, CDR1 is SGDLS, CDR2 YYNGEE. CDR3 length: 13 amino acids. The CDR3 nucleotides are TGTGCCAGCAGCGTAGCGGACTACAATGAGCAGTTCTTC. Residues: CASSVADYNEQFF. The whole variable domain, filled in from reference TRBV9 and TRBJ2-1, reads DSGVTQTPKHLITATGQRVTLRCSPRSGDLSVYWYQQSLDQGLQFLIQYYNGEERAKGNILERFSAQQFPDLHSELNLSSLELGDSALYFCASSVADYNEQFFGPGTRLTVL.

This clone was seen more than once but under ten times. This chain links TRBV12-3 or TRBV12-4 with TRBJ2-7; perhaps TRBD1 as D (6 bases). The V end lost 5 bases, the J end lost 3 bases, and 11 bases lay between the germline ends. The CDR3 consists of 13 residues. The CDR3 nucleotides read TGTGCCAGCAGTGACGGGACATACTACGAGCAGTACTTC. It codes for CASSDGTYYEQYF.

The gene calls are TRBV4-1 and TRBJ2-7; D unresolved. The CDR3 consists of 14 residues. V lost 1 base to trimming and J lost 0 bases, with 7 bases between them. Germline V gives CDR1 MGHRA, CDR2 YSYEKL. Here the CDR3 DNA reads TGCGCCAGCAGCCAAGTCTTTAGCTCCTACGAGCAGTACTTC. Protein sequence: CASSQVFSSYEQYF.

The genes are TRBV6-1 and TRBJ1-2; D unresolved. Germline CDR1 and CDR2: MNHNS and SASEGT. V was trimmed by 2 bases and J by 0 bases, leaving 10 bases between them. This CDR3 contains 15 residues. CDR3 sequence: CASSEIGFANYGYTF. In DNA form, the CDR3 reads TGTGCCAGCAGTGAAATCGGGTTCGCTAACTATGGCTACACCTTC.

This clone appeared once. The chain carries TRBV10-3 and TRBJ1-6, with 7 bases fitting TRBD1. V lost 11 bases to trimming and J lost 3 bases; unmatched junction nucleotides: 16. In germline, CDR1 is ENHRY, CDR2 SYGVKD. This CDR3 spans 17 amino acids. CDR3 protein: CASRRVGTEFYNSPLHF. The CDR3 nucleotides are TGTGCCTCCCGGCGGGTGGGGACAGAATTCTATAATTCACCCCTCCACTTT.

V and J are TRBV6-1 and TRBJ2-2, with 7 bases that match TRBD1. The trim removed 4 bases at V and 4 bases at J, leaving 9 bases unmatched. The CDR3 is 16 residues long. Germline-derived CDR1 and CDR2 are MNHNS and SASEGT. CDR3 DNA sequence: TGTGCCAGCAGTGGACACGGGACAGCCATCACCGGGGAGCTGTTTTTT. Amino acid sequence: CASSGHGTAITGELFF.

In its sample, this clone was seen a few times. V is TRBV6-5 and J is TRBJ1-1; tentative D call: TRBD1 (5 bases). Between the trimmed V and J ends, which lost 3 bases and 3 bases, there was a span of 8 bases. The CDR3 has 13 amino acids. The germline V gene has CDR1 MNHEY and CDR2 SVGAGI. The CDR3 here is CASSYQGDTEAFF. DNA of the CDR3: TGTGCCAGCAGTTATCAGGGAGACACTGAAGCTTTCTTT.

The chain carries TRBV5-4 and TRBJ2-7; 8 nucleotides match TRBD1. This CDR3 comprises 14 residues. Germline V gene sequence: CDR1 SGHNT, CDR2 YYREEE (reference sequence). Unmatched junction bases numbered 7, after V lost 4 bases and J lost 4 bases. CDR3 sequence (DNA): TGTGCCAGCAGCCTGCAGACAGGGGAATACGAGCAGTACTTC. Its translation is CASSLQTGEYEQYF.

The chain is built from TRBV4-1 and TRBJ1-4; D remains ambiguous. Germline-derived CDR1 and CDR2 are MGHRA and YSYEKL. V lost 1 base and J lost 6, with 15 bases in between. The CDR3 has 16 amino acids. The CDR3 region is CASSQARWKPDEKLFF. In nucleotides, the CDR3 is TGCGCCAGCAGCCAAGCAAGGTGGAAACCTGATGAAAAACTGTTTTTT.

This sequence joins TRBV3-1 (or the pseudogene TRBV3-2) and TRBJ2-5, with D perhaps matching TRBD2 (6 bases). This CDR3 has 18 residues. Per the germline V gene, CDR1 is LGHDT and CDR2 is YNNKEL (reference sequence). V lost 0 bases and J lost 5, with 22 bases in between. CDR3 nucleotide sequence: TGTGCCAGCAGCCAAGATGAGGGAGGCAACCAAGTACTTGAGACCCAGTACTTC. It is translated as CASSQDEGGNQVLETQYF.

V usage is TRBV14 and J usage is TRBJ2-1, with TRBD2 as a possible D gene (7 bases). V shed 4 bases and J shed 5 bases, with 12 bases lying between them. CDR1 and CDR2 from the germline V gene are SGHDN and FVKESK. This CDR3 is 14 amino acids long. CDR3 bases: TGTGCCAGCAGCCCTACGGGGGGCGACAATGAGCAGTTCTTC. The encoded protein is CASSPTGGDNEQFF.

This chain uses TRBV19 with TRBJ2-3, with D tentatively TRBD1 (5 bases). The V end lost 3 bases, the J end lost 4 bases, and 17 bases lay between the germline ends. Germline V gene lookup returns CDR1 LNHDA and CDR2 SQIVND (reference sequence). The CDR3 spans 16 residues. CDR3 amino acids: CASSILNPTASDTQYF. Written as DNA, the CDR3 is TGTGCCAGTAGTATCCTCAATCCGACAGCCTCAGATACGCAGTATTTT.